One and the same sample provided the 6 T cell receptor beta chains below, sequenced in a study of cytomegalovirus exposure and HLA in healthy donors. A multiplex PCR was run with 60 Vbeta primers and 13 Jbeta primers. Libraries were prepared by immunoSEQ multiplex PCR; TCRdb keeps only in-frame clonotypes and omits some of them. Among 60,000 to 75,000 clones listed, over 60% were seen once. The sequencing sample was made of PBMCs. All receptors come from a woman aged 50 to 60 in good health and CMV-seronegative.

This clone was detected only a few times. The V and J genes are TRBV11-2 and TRBJ1-1; 7 bases line up with TRBD1. Germline V gene sequence: CDR1 SGHAT, CDR2 FQNNGV. Trimming took 6 bases from V and 11 from J; bases not matched to a gene: 9. This CDR3 contains 12 residues. The CDR3 sequence is CASRYYTGEAFF. CDR3 sequence (DNA): TGTGCCAGCAGGTATTACACAGGGGAGGCTTTCTTT.

V gene TRBV30 combines with J gene TRBJ2-5; 7 positions agree with TRBD2. CDR3 length: 13 residues. Per the germline V gene, CDR1 is GTSNPN and CDR2 is SVGIG (reference sequence). V was clipped by 5 bases and J by 2 bases; unmatched bases: 5. DNA of the CDR3: TGTGCCTGGCTCTCTAGCGGACAAGAGACCCAGTACTTC. Its translation: CAWLSSGQETQYF.

The chain recombines TRBV19 with TRBJ1-2; D is possibly TRBD1 (6 bases). V shed 11 bases and J shed 8 bases, with 27 bases lying between them. The CDR3 length is 15 residues. Germline lookup yields CDR1 LNHDA and CDR2 SQIVND (reference sequence). The CDR3 DNA is TGTGCCTGCTCCCGTGGGGGGGGCCGACAGTCGGGCTACACCTTC. This encodes CACSRGGGRQSGYTF.

This clone occurred a few times. The chain joins TRBV2 to TRBJ1-1; possible D gene TRBD1, 6 bases. The V end was cut by 11 bases, the J end by 0 bases, with 13 bases between. Germline values: CDR1 SNHLY, CDR2 FYNNEI. The CDR3 is 13 amino acids. The CDR3 loop is CAGRGQLNTEAFF. CDR3 nucleotide sequence: TGTGCCGGCCGAGGACAGTTGAACACTGAAGCTTTCTTT. Full variable domain (remainder filled in from reference TRBV2 and TRBJ1-1): EPEVTQTPSHQVTQMGQEVILRCVPISNHLYFYWYRQILGQKVEFLVSFYNNEISEKSEIFDDQFSVERPDGSNFTLKIRSTKLEDSAMYFCAGRGQLNTEAFFGQGTRLTVV.

The table lists this clone with a few counts. The chain combines TRBV10-3 with TRBJ2-7, with D perhaps matching TRBD1 (5 bases). CDR3 length equals 14 residues. Germline CDR1 and CDR2: ENHRY and SYGVKD. The V gene lost 8 bases and the J gene lost 1 base, with 15 bases spanning the gap. The CDR3 coding sequence is TGTGCCATCCGGCAGGGCGGTACTTCCTACGAGCAGTACTTC. Translating gives CAIRQGGTSYEQYF.

The J gene is TRBJ2-1, the V gene TRBV27; 13 bases line up with TRBD2. V trimming: 6 bases; J trimming: 6 bases; junction bases outside the gene matches: 5. Germline V lookup: CDR1 MNHEY, CDR2 SMNVEV (reference sequence). The length of the CDR3 is 15 residues. CDR3 sequence (DNA): TGTGCCAGCAGAATGGGACTAGCGGGACCCAATGAGCAGTTCTTC. It is translated as CASRMGLAGPNEQFF.